The rows below give T cell receptor beta chains drawn from one sample of a study of T-cell memory formation after mild COVID-19. A single record per CDR3 protein comes from TCRdb applying MiXCR to the 5' RACE reads. This sample has about 210,000 distinct CDR3 sequences, with around 25% found just once. The source material was PBMCs or a T cell subset sorted from them (not recorded which). The receptors here all came from an adult woman who had mild COVID-19 (a few samples of this study predate the infection). Cell type and time point are not known. Both conserved end residues are part of each CDR3. Fields, in order: CDR3 length, D gene, V gene, J gene, clone size, CDR3 protein, CDR3 DNA. A D gene is named only where the DNA matches it firmly. The size entry is marked missing in some rows and otherwise reads once, few, many or a size class.

len: 15
d_gene: TRBD1
v_gene: TRBV7-8
j_gene: TRBJ1-5
abundance: few
CDR3aa: CASSSPGTRGRPQHF
CDR3nt: TGTGCCAGCAGCTCCCCCGGTACCAGGGGGAGGCCCCAGCATTTT

len: 17
d_gene: -
v_gene: TRBV7-8
j_gene: TRBJ1-2
abundance: -
CDR3aa: CASSLVGIPQPTGGYTF
CDR3nt: TGTGCCAGCAGCTTAGTGGGTATTCCCCAACCAACGGGGGGCTACACCTTC

len: 14
d_gene: TRBD2
v_gene: TRBV12-3/TRBV12-4
j_gene: TRBJ2-2
abundance: many
CDR3aa: CASSLSSGDGELFF
CDR3nt: TGTGCCAGCAGTTTATCGAGCGGGGACGGGGAGCTGTTTTTT

len: 13
d_gene: TRBD2
v_gene: TRBV6-1
j_gene: TRBJ2-5
abundance: few
CDR3aa: CASNWGGSETQYF
CDR3nt: TGTGCCAGCAACTGGGGGGGGAGTGAGACCCAGTACTTC

len: 15
d_gene: TRBD2
v_gene: TRBV7-2
j_gene: TRBJ2-7
abundance: -
CDR3aa: CASSLNGLAAYEQYF
CDR3nt: TGTGCCAGCAGCTTAAATGGGCTAGCGGCCTACGAGCAGTACTTC

len: 14
d_gene: -
v_gene: TRBV10-3
j_gene: TRBJ2-7
abundance: -
CDR3aa: CAISEDDRPYEQYF
CDR3nt: TGTGCCATCAGTGAAGATGATCGCCCCTACGAGCAGTACTTC

len: 11
d_gene: -
v_gene: TRBV5-1
j_gene: TRBJ1-2
abundance: -
CDR3aa: CASNGGYGYTF
CDR3nt: TGCGCCAGCAACGGGGGTTATGGCTACACCTTC

len: 13
d_gene: -
v_gene: TRBV5-1
j_gene: TRBJ2-7
abundance: -
CDR3aa: CASSRVLGYEQYF
CDR3nt: TGCGCCAGCAGTAGGGTCCTCGGTTACGAGCAGTACTTC

len: 15
d_gene: TRBD1
v_gene: TRBV30
j_gene: TRBJ1-2
abundance: -
CDR3aa: CAWSKPLTGAGGYTF
CDR3nt: TGTGCCTGGAGTAAACCCCTGACAGGGGCAGGTGGCTACACCTTC

len: 17
d_gene: -
v_gene: TRBV11-2
j_gene: TRBJ2-6
abundance: -
CDR3aa: CASSLRRAGSGANVLTF
CDR3nt: TGTGCCAGCAGCCTCCGGAGGGCCGGCTCTGGGGCCAACGTCCTGACTTTC

len: 16
d_gene: -
v_gene: TRBV5-4
j_gene: TRBJ1-6
abundance: -
CDR3aa: CASSLDPTLANSPLHF
CDR3nt: TGTGCCAGCAGCTTGGACCCGACCCTCGCAAATTCACCCCTCCACTTT

len: 14
d_gene: -
v_gene: TRBV14
j_gene: TRBJ2-7
abundance: -
CDR3aa: CASSPTDRDYEQYF
CDR3nt: TGTGCCAGCAGCCCAACGGATAGGGACTACGAGCAGTACTTC

len: 14
d_gene: -
v_gene: TRBV12-3/TRBV12-4
j_gene: TRBJ1-5
abundance: many
CDR3aa: CASSTWTGDQPQHF
CDR3nt: TGTGCCAGCAGTACCTGGACCGGGGATCAGCCCCAGCATTTT

len: 15
d_gene: TRBD1
v_gene: TRBV7-9
j_gene: TRBJ1-6
abundance: few
CDR3aa: CASSPRQGADSPLHF
CDR3nt: TGTGCCAGCAGCCCACGACAGGGGGCTGATTCACCCCTCCACTTT

len: 12
d_gene: -
v_gene: TRBV6-2/TRBV6-3
j_gene: TRBJ1-1
abundance: -
CDR3aa: CASRQGNTEAFF
CDR3nt: TGTGCCAGCAGACAGGGGAACACTGAAGCTTTCTTT

len: 14
d_gene: -
v_gene: TRBV7-8
j_gene: TRBJ1-1
abundance: -
CDR3aa: CASSAGSGHTEAFF
CDR3nt: TGTGCCAGCAGCGCAGGATCGGGTCACACTGAAGCTTTCTTT

len: 14
d_gene: TRBD1
v_gene: TRBV4-1
j_gene: TRBJ2-1
abundance: -
CDR3aa: CASSQRQGEGEQFF
CDR3nt: TGCGCCAGCAGCCAAAGACAGGGTGAGGGTGAGCAGTTCTTC

len: 15
d_gene: TRBD2
v_gene: TRBV20-1
j_gene: TRBJ2-1
abundance: few
CDR3aa: CSASLAGGSYNEQFF
CDR3nt: TGCAGTGCCTCGCTAGCGGGAGGGTCCTACAATGAGCAGTTCTTC

len: 15
d_gene: -
v_gene: TRBV5-1
j_gene: TRBJ2-7
abundance: -
CDR3aa: CASSLTQGRSYEQYF
CDR3nt: TGCGCCAGCAGCTTGACACAGGGGAGGTCCTACGAGCAGTACTTC

len: 12
d_gene: TRBD2
v_gene: TRBV4-1
j_gene: TRBJ2-1
abundance: -
CDR3aa: CASSGTSGEQFF
CDR3nt: TGCGCCAGCAGCGGGACTAGCGGAGAGCAGTTCTTC

len: 17
d_gene: -
v_gene: TRBV29-1
j_gene: TRBJ2-6
abundance: -
CDR3aa: CSVEQTGRASGANVLTF
CDR3nt: TGCAGCGTTGAGCAGACAGGGAGGGCCTCAGGGGCCAACGTCCTGACTTTC

len: 13
d_gene: -
v_gene: TRBV12-3/TRBV12-4
j_gene: TRBJ2-1
abundance: -
CDR3aa: CASMGSSYNEQFF
CDR3nt: TGTGCCAGCATGGGGTCCTCCTACAATGAGCAGTTCTTC

len: 18
d_gene: TRBD2
v_gene: TRBV6-5
j_gene: TRBJ2-5
abundance: -
CDR3aa: CASSSQLVAGGFQETQYF
CDR3nt: TGTGCCAGCAGTTCTCAGCTAGTAGCGGGAGGATTCCAAGAGACCCAGTACTTC

len: 16
d_gene: -
v_gene: TRBV7-8
j_gene: TRBJ1-6
abundance: -
CDR3aa: CASSRGGQGNNSPLHF
CDR3nt: TGTGCCAGCAGCAGGGGGGGCCAGGGGAATAATTCACCCCTCCACTTT

len: 15
d_gene: TRBD2
v_gene: TRBV11-2
j_gene: TRBJ2-3
abundance: many
CDR3aa: CASSSLAGGTDTQYF
CDR3nt: TGTGCCAGCAGCTCGCTAGCGGGGGGCACAGATACGCAGTATTTT

len: 17
d_gene: TRBD1
v_gene: TRBV5-5
j_gene: TRBJ1-1
abundance: -
CDR3aa: CASSPSGTGLRNTEAFF
CDR3nt: TGTGCCAGCAGCCCTTCCGGGACAGGCCTCAGGAACACTGAAGCTTTCTTT

len: 14
d_gene: -
v_gene: TRBV6-5
j_gene: TRBJ2-3
abundance: few
CDR3aa: CASSYSGSTDTQYF
CDR3nt: TGTGCCAGCAGTTACTCCGGGTCCACAGATACGCAGTATTTT

len: 15
d_gene: -
v_gene: TRBV27
j_gene: TRBJ2-5
abundance: few
CDR3aa: CASRQGGTFQETQYF
CDR3nt: TGTGCCAGCAGACAGGGGGGGACTTTCCAAGAGACCCAGTACTTC

len: 15
d_gene: -
v_gene: TRBV7-8
j_gene: TRBJ1-4
abundance: -
CDR3aa: CASSLLRQAPEKLFF
CDR3nt: TGTGCCAGCAGCTTACTCAGGCAGGCCCCCGAAAAACTGTTTTTT

len: 13
d_gene: -
v_gene: TRBV7-3
j_gene: TRBJ2-7
abundance: -
CDR3aa: CASSQLPGHEQYF
CDR3nt: TGTGCCAGCAGCCAACTACCCGGCCACGAGCAGTACTTC

len: 12
d_gene: -
v_gene: TRBV5-5
j_gene: TRBJ1-2
abundance: -
CDR3aa: CASNGGLGGYTF
CDR3nt: TGTGCCAGCAACGGGGGCTTAGGCGGCTACACCTTC

len: 15
d_gene: -
v_gene: TRBV5-1
j_gene: TRBJ2-3
abundance: -
CDR3aa: CASSLVSPSTDTQYF
CDR3nt: TGCGCCAGCAGCTTGGTTAGTCCAAGCACAGATACGCAGTATTTT

len: 14
d_gene: -
v_gene: TRBV6-5
j_gene: TRBJ1-1
abundance: few
CDR3aa: CASTLGRGDTEAFF
CDR3nt: TGTGCCAGCACCTTGGGGAGGGGCGACACTGAAGCTTTCTTT

len: 14
d_gene: -
v_gene: TRBV7-9
j_gene: TRBJ2-2
abundance: once
CDR3aa: CASSSGLNTGELFF
CDR3nt: TGTGCCAGCAGCTCGGGACTGAACACCGGGGAGCTGTTTTTT